Listed below are T cell receptor beta chains from one sample, sequenced in a study of beta chain features in type 1 diabetes. Sequencing was performed with immunoSEQ multiplex PCR; in TCRdb, only in-frame clones are kept and a portion is missing. The data contain over 150,000 clones, roughly 8.1% of them singletons. Sequencing used central memory CD4+ T cells from blood. Source of these receptors: a man between 18 and 29 years old in good health. The CDR3 runs from the conserved cysteine through the conserved F or W. D genes are given only for firm matches. Size values are once, few and many counts, or a class for expanded clones, and some rows have none.

TRBV13	many	NA	TRBJ2-3	TGTGCCAGCAGCTTTCGACAGGGCACAGATACGCAGTATTTT	CASSFRQGTDTQYF
TRBV11-2	many	TRBD2	TRBJ2-5	TGTGCCAGCAGCTCCTCGGCGGGAGGGCCGGAAGAGACCCAGTACTTC	CASSSSAGGPEETQYF
TRBV19	NA	NA	TRBJ2-2	TGTGCCAGTAAAGGCGGCGGCACCGGGGAGCTGTTTTTT	CASKGGGTGELFF
TRBV4-3	few	TRBD2	TRBJ2-7	TGCGCCAGCAGCCACCTGACTAGCGGGAGTAAGGGTTACGAGCAGTACTTC	CASSHLTSGSKGYEQYF
TRBV6-5	few	NA	TRBJ2-2	TGTGCCAGCAGCAAGGAGGTATCCCGGGAGCTGTTTTTT	CASSKEVSRELFF
TRBV5-4	NA	TRBD1	TRBJ2-2	TGTGCCAGCAGCCAAGAATCGGGACAGGGGAGCACCGGGGAGCTGTTTTTT	CASSQESGQGSTGELFF
TRBV16	many	NA	TRBJ1-5	TGTGCCAGCAGCCAAGGAGAAGGTCAGCCCCAGCATTTT	CASSQGEGQPQHF
TRBV11-2	NA	NA	TRBJ2-1	TGTGCCAGCAGCTTTAGGGGTACCTACAATGAGCAGTTCTTC	CASSFRGTYNEQFF
TRBV9	NA	TRBD2	TRBJ2-5	TGTGCCAGCAGCTCCTCCGGGGGACTAGCGGGAACAGAGACCCAGTACTTC	CASSSSGGLAGTETQYF
TRBV2	few	TRBD1	TRBJ1-2	TGTGCCAGCAGTGAGAGTAGGGGGCGCAGCTATGGCTACACCTTC	CASSESRGRSYGYTF
TRBV30	many	NA	TRBJ1-6	TGTGCCTGCCGTAGGAGCTCCTATAATTCACCCCTCCACTTT	CACRRSSYNSPLHF
TRBV19	many	NA	TRBJ1-1	TGTGCCAGTAGTCTCCGGGGAGAAGACACTGAAGCTTTCTTT	CASSLRGEDTEAFF
TRBV6-6	few	NA	TRBJ1-2	TGTGCCAGCAATGGGTGGGGGGGCTACTATGGCTACACCTTC	CASNGWGGYYGYTF
TRBV5-1	NA	TRBD2	TRBJ2-4	TGCGCCAGCAGCTCAGCGGGAGAAAACATTCAGTACTTC	CASSSAGENIQYF
TRBV9	few	TRBD2	TRBJ2-2	TGTGCCAGCAGCCGGGGGGGCTTTAGCGGGGAGCTGTTTTTT	CASSRGGFSGELFF
TRBV7-2	NA	NA	TRBJ2-3	TGTGCCAGCAGCCACGAAGGGGGAACAGATACGCAGTATTTT	CASSHEGGTDTQYF
TRBV18	few	TRBD1	TRBJ1-1	TGTGCCAGCTCGCCGTGGACAGGGAACACTGAAGCTTTCTTT	CASSPWTGNTEAFF
TRBV5-1	many	TRBD2	TRBJ2-7	TGCGCCAGCAGCCTGGAGGCTCTGTGGACTAGCGGCTCCTACGAGCAGTACTTC	CASSLEALWTSGSYEQYF
TRBV9	NA	NA	TRBJ1-4	TGTGCCAGCAGCGTAGGGGTAGGGGTCAATGAAAAACTGTTTTTT	CASSVGVGVNEKLFF
TRBV7-9	many	NA	TRBJ1-4	TGTGCCAGCAAGCGGGGCTCGAATGAAAAACTGTTTTTT	CASKRGSNEKLFF
TRBV5-5	few	NA	TRBJ1-2	TGTGCCAGCAGCTCCACGGCGGGGGATAGCTATGGCTACACCTTC	CASSSTAGDSYGYTF
TRBV6-5	few	TRBD1	TRBJ2-7	TGTGCCAGCAGTCGAGGGGGCTCTTTCAGGGACGAGCAGTACTTC	CASSRGGSFRDEQYF
TRBV6-1	NA	NA	TRBJ1-6	TGTGCCAGCAGTGAAGCGGGGAGGTCACCCCTCCACTTT	CASSEAGRSPLHF
TRBV7-2	many	NA	TRBJ1-2	TGTGCCAGCAGCCGCAAAGCGGCAGCGGGCTATGGCTACACCTTC	CASSRKAAAGYGYTF
TRBV5-1	NA	NA	TRBJ2-7	TGCGCCAGCAGCTTGGAGGGGGGGCTTCGCGAGCAGTACTTC	CASSLEGGLREQYF
TRBV5-1	NA	NA	TRBJ2-3	TGCGCCAGCAGCTTGGCCAGCGCGGCAGATACGCAGTATTTT	CASSLASAADTQYF
TRBV30	NA	NA	TRBJ1-4	TGTGCCTGGAGCGGACTAGACGAAAAACTGTTTTTT	CAWSGLDEKLFF
TRBV18	few	TRBD1	TRBJ2-7	TGTGCCAGCTCAGGGACAGGGGAAGGCGAGCAGTACTTC	CASSGTGEGEQYF
TRBV18	NA	TRBD2	TRBJ2-5	TGTGCCAGCTCACAGGGGACTAGCGGGGCGGACTCATACTTC	CASSQGTSGADSYF